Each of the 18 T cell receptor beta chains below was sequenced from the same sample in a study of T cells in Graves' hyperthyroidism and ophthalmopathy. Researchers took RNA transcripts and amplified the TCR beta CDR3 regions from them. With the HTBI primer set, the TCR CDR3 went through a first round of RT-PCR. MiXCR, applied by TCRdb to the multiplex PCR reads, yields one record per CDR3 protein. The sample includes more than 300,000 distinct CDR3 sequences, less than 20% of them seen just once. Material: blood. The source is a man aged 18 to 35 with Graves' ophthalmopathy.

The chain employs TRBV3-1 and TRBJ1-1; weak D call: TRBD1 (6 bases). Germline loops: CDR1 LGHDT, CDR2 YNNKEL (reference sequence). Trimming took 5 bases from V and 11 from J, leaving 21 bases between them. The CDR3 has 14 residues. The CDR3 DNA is TGTGCCAGCAGCGAACCCGCCGGGGGCAATGAGGCTTTCTTT. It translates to CASSEPAGGNEAFF.

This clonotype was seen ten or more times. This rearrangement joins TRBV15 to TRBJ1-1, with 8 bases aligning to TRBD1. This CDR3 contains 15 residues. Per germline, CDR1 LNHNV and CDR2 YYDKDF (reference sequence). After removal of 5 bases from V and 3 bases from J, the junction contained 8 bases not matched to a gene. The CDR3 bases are TGTGCCACCAGCCGCCCCAGGGGGCCCTACACTGAAGCTTTCTTT. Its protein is CATSRPRGPYTEAFF.

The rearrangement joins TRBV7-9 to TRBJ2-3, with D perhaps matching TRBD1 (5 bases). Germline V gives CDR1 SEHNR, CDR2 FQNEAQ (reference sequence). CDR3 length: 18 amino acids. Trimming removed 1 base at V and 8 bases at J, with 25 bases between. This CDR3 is CASSLEGFTGLPSGTQYF. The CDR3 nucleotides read TGTGCCAGCAGCTTAGAAGGCTTTACAGGCCTCCCCTCGGGTACGCAGTATTTT.

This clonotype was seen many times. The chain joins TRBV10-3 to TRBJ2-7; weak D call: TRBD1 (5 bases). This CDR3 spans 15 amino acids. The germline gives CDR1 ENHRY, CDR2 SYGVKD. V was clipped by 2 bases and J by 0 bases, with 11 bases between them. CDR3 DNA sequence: TGTGCCATCAGTGAGGGGGCAGGAGACTCCTACGAGCAGTACTTC. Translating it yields CAISEGAGDSYEQYF.

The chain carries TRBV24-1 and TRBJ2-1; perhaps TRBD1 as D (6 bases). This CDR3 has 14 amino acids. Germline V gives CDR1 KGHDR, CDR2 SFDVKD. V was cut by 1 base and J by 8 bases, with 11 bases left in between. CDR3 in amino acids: CATSDFGQSHEQFF. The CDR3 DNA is TGTGCCACCAGTGATTTCGGACAGTCTCATGAGCAGTTCTTC.

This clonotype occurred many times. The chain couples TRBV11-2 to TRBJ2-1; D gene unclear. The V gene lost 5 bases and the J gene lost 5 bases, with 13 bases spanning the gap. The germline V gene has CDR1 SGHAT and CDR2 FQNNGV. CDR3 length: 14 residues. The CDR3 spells CASSLTGRNNEQFF. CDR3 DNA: TGTGCCAGCAGCCTGACCGGACGGAACAATGAGCAGTTCTTC.

The CDR3 spells CASSLDGRYYGYTF. Written as DNA, the CDR3 is TGTGCCAGCAGCTTAGATGGCAGGTACTATGGCTACACCTTC. This rearrangement joins TRBV7-9 to TRBJ1-2; the D is unclear. Per germline, CDR1 SEHNR and CDR2 FQNEAQ (reference sequence). The CDR3 extends over 14 amino acids. The ends were cut back, 1 base at V and 3 bases at J, with 9 bases in the middle. Complete variable domain (other parts from reference TRBV7-9 and TRBJ1-2): DTGVSQNPRHKITKRGQNVTFRCDPISEHNRLYWYRQTLGQGPEFLTYFQNEAQLEKSRLLSDRFSAERPKGSFSTLEIQRTEQGDSAMYLCASSLDGRYYGYTFGSGTRLTVV.

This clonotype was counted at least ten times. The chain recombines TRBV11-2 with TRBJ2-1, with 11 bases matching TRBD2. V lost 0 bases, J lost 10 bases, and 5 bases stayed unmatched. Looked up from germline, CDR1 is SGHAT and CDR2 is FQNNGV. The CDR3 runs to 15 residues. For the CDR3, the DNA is TGTGCCAGCAGCTTAGATCTAGCGGGGGGAAGAGAGCAGTTCTTC. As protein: CASSLDLAGGREQFF.

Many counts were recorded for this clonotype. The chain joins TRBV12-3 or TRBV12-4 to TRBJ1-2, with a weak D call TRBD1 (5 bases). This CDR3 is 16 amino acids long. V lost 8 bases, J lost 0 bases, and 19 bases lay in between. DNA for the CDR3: TGTGCCAGCGCCTCAATCGCGTGGGGGGCTAACTATGGCTACACCTTC. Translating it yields CASASIAWGANYGYTF.

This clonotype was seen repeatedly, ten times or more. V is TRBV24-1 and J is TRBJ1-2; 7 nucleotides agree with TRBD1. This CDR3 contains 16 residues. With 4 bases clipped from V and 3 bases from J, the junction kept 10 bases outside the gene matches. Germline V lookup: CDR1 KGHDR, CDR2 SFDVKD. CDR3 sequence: CATSDGWDSSDYGYTF. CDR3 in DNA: TGTGCCACCAGTGACGGCTGGGACAGCTCAGACTATGGCTACACCTTC.

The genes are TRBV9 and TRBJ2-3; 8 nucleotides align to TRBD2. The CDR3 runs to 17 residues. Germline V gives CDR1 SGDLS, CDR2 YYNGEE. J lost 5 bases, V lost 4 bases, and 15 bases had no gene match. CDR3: CASSTTVSGGERDTQYF. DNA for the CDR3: TGTGCCAGCAGCACTACGGTCTCGGGGGGGGAGCGAGATACGCAGTATTTT.

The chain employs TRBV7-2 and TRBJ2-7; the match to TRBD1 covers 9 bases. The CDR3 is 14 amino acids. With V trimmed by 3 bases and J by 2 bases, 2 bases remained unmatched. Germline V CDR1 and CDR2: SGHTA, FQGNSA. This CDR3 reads CASSFGQGTYEQYF. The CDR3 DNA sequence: TGTGCCAGCAGCTTCGGACAGGGGACCTACGAGCAGTACTTC.

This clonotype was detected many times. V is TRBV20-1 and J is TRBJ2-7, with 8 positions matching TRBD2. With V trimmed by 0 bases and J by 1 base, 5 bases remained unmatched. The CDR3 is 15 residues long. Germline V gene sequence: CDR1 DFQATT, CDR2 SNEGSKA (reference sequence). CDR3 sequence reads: CSAREGGGGSYEQYF. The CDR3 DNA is TGCAGTGCTAGAGAAGGCGGCGGGGGGTCCTACGAGCAGTACTTC.

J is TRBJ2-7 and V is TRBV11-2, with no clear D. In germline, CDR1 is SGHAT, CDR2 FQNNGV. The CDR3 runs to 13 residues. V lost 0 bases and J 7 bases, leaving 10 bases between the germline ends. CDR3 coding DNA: TGTGCCAGCAGCTTAGATGCCTTGGGGGAGCAGTACTTC. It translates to CASSLDALGEQYF.

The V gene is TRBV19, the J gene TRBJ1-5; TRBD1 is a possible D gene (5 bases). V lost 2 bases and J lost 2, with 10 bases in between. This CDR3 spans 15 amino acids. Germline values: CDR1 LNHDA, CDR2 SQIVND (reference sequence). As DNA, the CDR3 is TGTGCCAGTAGTATACAGGGTGGAGGCAATCAGCCCCAGCATTTT. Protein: CASSIQGGGNQPQHF.

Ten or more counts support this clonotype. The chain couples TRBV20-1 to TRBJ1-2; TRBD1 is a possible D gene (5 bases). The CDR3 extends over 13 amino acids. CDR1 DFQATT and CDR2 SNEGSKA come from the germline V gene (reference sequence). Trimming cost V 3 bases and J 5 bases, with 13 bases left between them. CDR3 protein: CSARVQGGYGYTF. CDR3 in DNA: TGCAGTGCTAGGGTCCAGGGAGGGTATGGCTACACCTTC.

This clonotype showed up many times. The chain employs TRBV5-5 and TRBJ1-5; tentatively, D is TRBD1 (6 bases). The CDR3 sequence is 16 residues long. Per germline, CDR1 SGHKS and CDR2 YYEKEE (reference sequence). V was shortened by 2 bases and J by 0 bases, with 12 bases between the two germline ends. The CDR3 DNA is TGTGCCAGCAGCTTACGGACAGTAACTAGCAATCAGCCCCAGCATTTT. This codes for CASSLRTVTSNQPQHF.

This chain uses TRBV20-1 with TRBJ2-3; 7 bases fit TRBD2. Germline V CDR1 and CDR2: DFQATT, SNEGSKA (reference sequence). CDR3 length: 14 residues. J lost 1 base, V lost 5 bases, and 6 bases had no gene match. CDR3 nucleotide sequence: TGCAGTGCTGCTGCTAGCGGAGGCACAGATACGCAGTATTTT. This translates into CSAAASGGTDTQYF.